These 18 T cell receptor beta chains share one sample of origin, sequenced in a study of human T cells and chemical hapten exposure. A single record per CDR3 protein comes from TCRdb applying MiXCR to the RACE reads. Of around 250,000 distinct CDR3 sequences listed, about 9% are singletons. As to time point: pre-sensitization, week 0. As to treatment: therapeutic diphenylcyclopropenone sensitization with weekly scalp DPC. The sample here was whole blood, taken in connection with sensitization to the hapten diphenylcyclopropenone (DPC). The source of these receptors is a woman in her thirties or forties with alopecia areata. Some clones in this sample may be carry-over from other donors' samples.

The V and J genes are TRBV2 and TRBJ1-4, with D unresolved. Trimming took 2 bases from V and 17 from J, leaving 12 bases between them. The length of the CDR3 is 11 residues. Germline V lookup: CDR1 SNHLY, CDR2 FYNNEI. For the CDR3, the DNA is TGTGCCAGCAGTGAAATGGGTCCCACCTTTTTT. As protein: CASSEMGPTFF.

The chain links TRBV12-3 or TRBV12-4 to TRBJ2-4; 9 bases line up with TRBD2. This CDR3 region has 17 residues. Germline trimming cut 3 bases from V and 0 bases from J; bases unmatched to any gene: 6. The CDR3 DNA reads TGTGCCAGCAGTTTCCCGCGGGAGGGCCGAGCCAAAAACATTCAGTACTTC. Its translation is CASSFPREGRAKNIQYF.

The rearrangement joins TRBV25-1 to TRBJ1-4; no definite D call. The V gene's germline CDR1 is MGHDK and CDR2 SYGVNS. V was cut by 3 bases and J by 6 bases, with 11 bases left in between. This CDR3 region has 14 residues. CDR3 loop: CASSDGLGDEKLFF. The CDR3 nucleotides are TGTGCCAGCAGTGACGGGCTGGGAGATGAAAAACTGTTTTTT. The full variable domain, rest sourced from reference TRBV25-1 and TRBJ1-4, is EADIYQTPRYLVIGTGKKITLECSQTMGHDKMYWYQQDPGMELHLIHYSYGVNSTEKGDLSSESTVSRIRTEHFPLTLESARPSHTSQYLCASSDGLGDEKLFFGSGTQLSVL.

The rearrangement links TRBV7-6 to TRBJ1-3; D remains ambiguous. Trimming shortened V by 1 base and J by 8 bases, and 12 bases separated the two germline ends. The CDR3 is made up of 14 amino acids. Germline V gene sequence: CDR1 SGHVS, CDR2 FNYEAQ. The CDR3 nucleotides are TGTGCCAGCAGCTTAGACCTGGGGTCTCACACCATATATTTT. Amino acids: CASSLDLGSHTIYF.

This clonotype was seen only a few times. The chain employs TRBV7-2 and TRBJ2-5; 8 bases match TRBD2. The CDR3 covers 15 residues. The ends lost 1 base at V and 5 bases at J; junction bases unmatched: 6. The V gene's germline CDR1 is SGHTA and CDR2 FQGNSA. The CDR3 coding sequence is TGTGCCAGCAGCTTAGGGAGCGGGAGAACGGAGACCCAGTACTTC. Its translation is CASSLGSGRTETQYF.

CDR3 sequence (DNA): TGTGCCAGCAGCTTACCACTCTCTTGGACAGGCTCTGGAAACACCATATATTTT. It encodes CASSLPLSWTGSGNTIYF. This chain uses TRBV7-8 with TRBJ1-3; 7 bases are shared with TRBD1. The germline V gene has CDR1 SGHVS and CDR2 FQNEAQ. The CDR3 runs to 18 residues. Trimming cost V 2 bases and J 0 bases; bases outside gene matches: 10.

The rearrangement links TRBV6-5 to TRBJ2-2, with TRBD2 matching over 14 bases. The germline gives CDR1 MNHEY, CDR2 SVGAGI. This CDR3 has 19 amino acids. V shed 0 bases and J 4 bases; nucleotides not matched to a gene: 7. CDR3 bases: TGTGCCAGCAGTTACTCGGGACTAGCGGGAGCCGGAACCACCGGGGAGCTGTTTTTT. Protein sequence: CASSYSGLAGAGTTGELFF.

Only a few counts were recorded for this clonotype. V gene TRBV28 combines with J gene TRBJ2-7; D remains ambiguous. Trimming removed 8 bases from V and 4 bases from J, with 9 bases in between. The CDR3 sequence is 11 residues long. Per germline, CDR1 MDHEN and CDR2 SYDVKM. The CDR3 reads CASRDLYEQYF. Here the CDR3 DNA reads TGTGCCAGCCGTGACTTGTACGAGCAGTACTTC.

This clonotype has at least ten counts. One end of the junction fails to match germline, which may point to a read error. This chain uses TRBV7-2 with TRBJ2-7, with 11 bases identical to TRBD2. The V gene's germline CDR1 is SGHTA and CDR2 FQGNSA. This CDR3 contains 13 residues. The CDR3 DNA reads as TGTGCCAGCAGCCCGGGACTAGCGGAGGAGAGAGACTTC. This encodes CASSPGLAEERDF.

This clonotype has a handful of counts. This clone may be a read error of a much larger clone one base away. The chain has TRBV12-3 or TRBV12-4 and TRBJ2-7; the D is unclear. Trimming took 3 bases from V and 3 from J, leaving 6 bases between them. The CDR3 contains 12 residues. The chain's CDR3 is CASSLTDYEQYF. CDR3 sequence (DNA): TGTGCCAGCAGTTTGACTGACTACGAGCAGTACTTC.

CDR3 sequence reads: CASSLDGQSTDTQYF. CDR3 nucleotides: TGCGCCAGCAGCTTGGACGGGCAGAGCACAGATACGCAGTATTTT. This chain joins TRBV5-1 and TRBJ2-3; D gene uncertain. Trimming left V 0 bases short and J 0 bases short, with 8 bases between. There are 15 residues in the CDR3. Germline CDR1 SGHRS, CDR2 YFSETQ. The whole variable domain, filled in from reference TRBV5-1 and TRBJ2-3, reads KAGVTQTPRYLIKTRGQQVTLSCSPISGHRSVSWYQQTPGQGLQFLFEYFSETQRNKGNFPGRFSGRQFSNSRSEMNVSTLELGDSALYLCASSLDGQSTDTQYFGPGTRLTVL.

V and J are TRBV6-5 and TRBJ1-1; D is ambiguous. In germline, CDR1 is MNHEY, CDR2 SVGAGI. Trimming left V 0 bases short and J 1 base short, with 9 bases between. CDR3 size: 15 residues. In DNA form, the CDR3 reads TGTGCCAGCAGTTACTCTGCCGCTGGGAACACTGAAGCTTTCTTT. It translates to CASSYSAAGNTEAFF.

This clonotype appeared a few times. The chain joins TRBV4-3 to TRBJ2-5; 11 bases are a match to TRBD2. This CDR3 spans 15 amino acids. In germline, CDR1 is LGHNA, CDR2 YSLEER. With V trimmed by 3 bases and J by 1 base, 1 base remained unmatched. CDR3 in amino acids: CASSQGTSGQETQYF. DNA of the CDR3: TGCGCCAGCAGCCAGGGGACTAGCGGCCAAGAGACCCAGTACTTC.

CDR3 sequence: CATSGRGDTQYF. Written as DNA, the CDR3 is TGTGCCACCAGTGGCCGGGGAGATACGCAGTATTTT. The chain has TRBV24-1 and TRBJ2-3; possible D gene TRBD2, 5 bases. Looked up from germline, CDR1 is KGHDR and CDR2 is SFDVKD. V was cut by 5 bases and J by 5 bases, with 7 bases left in between. The CDR3 has 12 amino acids.

This clonotype was seen more than once but under ten times. The rearrangement joins TRBV7-2 to TRBJ2-2; tentatively, D is TRBD2 (5 bases). V shed 5 bases and J shed 0 bases, with 10 bases lying between them. Germline CDR1 and CDR2: SGHTA and FQGNSA. The CDR3 runs 15 residues. The CDR3 DNA reads as TGTGCCAGCAGCCCAGACTATTCGAACACCGGGGAGCTGTTTTTT. Residues: CASSPDYSNTGELFF.

This clonotype appeared a few times. This chain connects TRBV18 to TRBJ2-3, with D possibly being TRBD1 (5 bases). Trimming cost V 3 bases and J 4 bases, with 11 bases left between them. Germline V gene data show CDR1 as KGHSH and CDR2 as LQKENI. The CDR3 sequence is 14 residues long. The CDR3 sequence: CASSPSGWADTQYF. The CDR3 region has the DNA TGTGCCAGCTCACCCTCAGGGTGGGCAGATACGCAGTATTTT.

This clonotype was seen only a few times. The chain couples TRBV28 to TRBJ2-4; a possible D gene is TRBD2 (6 bases). V dropped 3 bases and J dropped 2 bases, with 8 bases sitting between them. Germline lookup yields CDR1 MDHEN and CDR2 SYDVKM. The CDR3 has 14 amino acids. The CDR3: CASSFGGTKNIQYF. CDR3 bases: TGTGCCAGCAGTTTCGGGGGAACCAAAAACATTCAGTACTTC. Looking up the rest from reference TRBV28 and TRBJ2-4 gives the full variable domain: DVKVTQSSRYLVKRTGEKVFLECVQDMDHENMFWYRQDPGLGLRLIYFSYDVKMKEKGDIPEGYSVSREKKERFSLILESASTNQTSMYLCASSFGGTKNIQYFGAGTRLSVL.

This clonotype was counted only a few times. The V and J genes are TRBV29-1 and TRBJ1-4; 9 bases align to TRBD1. The CDR3 totals 14 residues. Germline V gene lookup returns CDR1 SQVTM and CDR2 ANQGSEA. With 1 base clipped from V and 5 bases from J, the junction kept 2 bases outside the gene matches. The CDR3 is CSVEAGTGNEKLFF. CDR3 nucleotides: TGCAGCGTTGAAGCAGGGACAGGGAATGAAAAACTGTTTTTT.